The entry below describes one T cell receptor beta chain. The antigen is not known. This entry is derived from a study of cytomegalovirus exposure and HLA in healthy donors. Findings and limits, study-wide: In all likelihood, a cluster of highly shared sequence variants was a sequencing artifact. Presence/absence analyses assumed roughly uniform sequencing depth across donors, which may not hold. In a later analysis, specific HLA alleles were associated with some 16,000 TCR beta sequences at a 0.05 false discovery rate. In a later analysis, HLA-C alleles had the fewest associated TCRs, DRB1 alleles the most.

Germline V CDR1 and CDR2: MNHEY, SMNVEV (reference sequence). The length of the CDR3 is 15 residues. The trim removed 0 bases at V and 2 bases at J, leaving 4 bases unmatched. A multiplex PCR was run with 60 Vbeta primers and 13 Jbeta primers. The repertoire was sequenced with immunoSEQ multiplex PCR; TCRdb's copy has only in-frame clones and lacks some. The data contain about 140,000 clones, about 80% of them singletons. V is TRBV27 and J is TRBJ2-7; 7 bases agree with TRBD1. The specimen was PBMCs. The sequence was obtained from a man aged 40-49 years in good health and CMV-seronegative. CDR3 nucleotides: TGTGCCAGCAGTTTATCTAACAGGGGACCCTACGAGCAGTACTTC. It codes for CASSLSNRGPYEQYF.